These T cell receptor beta chains were read from a single sample in a study of T cell responses to AZD1222 COVID-19 vaccine. Data came from immunoSEQ multiplex PCR; TCRdb stores just in-frame clones and leaves some out. The sample includes 65,000 to 80,000 clones, approximately 90% of them seen just once. The sequencing used peripheral blood, collected on day 0 of MenACWY control vaccination. Source of these receptors: an adult in good health. Each CDR3 is given with its conserved first and last residue. The D gene is left open where the match is weak. For some rows the clone size is stated as once, few or many, or as a class when expanded; others skip it.

V gene	J gene	clone size	D gene	CDR3 DNA	CDR3 protein
TRBV6-5	TRBJ1-1	.	.	TGTGCCAGCGGCCCGGGAAACACTGAAGCTTTCTTT	CASGPGNTEAFF
TRBV10-3	TRBJ1-6	.	TRBD1	TGTGCCATCAGTGAAAGGACAGGGGGGGATTCACCCCTCCACTTT	CAISERTGGDSPLHF
TRBV18	TRBJ1-1	once	TRBD1	TGTGCCAGCTCACCTACAGGGGGAACCACTGAAGCTTTCTTT	CASSPTGGTTEAFF
TRBV11-2	TRBJ1-2	.	.	TGTGCCAGCAGGCCACAGGGAGACTATGGCTACACCTTC	CASRPQGDYGYTF
TRBV7-2	TRBJ2-7	.	TRBD2	TGTGCCAGCAGCCTACGCTGGGGGACTAGTTCCCACGAGCAGTACTTC	CASSLRWGTSSHEQYF
TRBV5-5	TRBJ2-1	.	.	TGTGCCAGCAGCTTGGACGTTATGTCCTACAATGAGCAGTTCTTC	CASSLDVMSYNEQFF
TRBV6-2/TRBV6-3	TRBJ2-7	.	.	TGTGCCAGCAGTGGTGGCTCCTACGAGCAGTACTTC	CASSGGSYEQYF
TRBV28	TRBJ1-4	.	.	TGTGCCAGCAGTCTCCCGGGTACAACTAATGAAAAACTGTTTTTT	CASSLPGTTNEKLFF
TRBV14	TRBJ2-1	.	TRBD2	TGTGCCAGCAGCCAAGATCGACTAGCGCCTATTGATGAGCAGTTCTTC	CASSQDRLAPIDEQFF
TRBV9	TRBJ2-7	few	.	TGTGCCAGCAGCCTCTCAGACATGTCCTACGAGCAGTACTTC	CASSLSDMSYEQYF
TRBV19	TRBJ1-5	.	TRBD1	TGTGCCAGTAGTATACGGACAGGTTATGATCAGCCCCAGCATTTT	CASSIRTGYDQPQHF
TRBV19	TRBJ1-1	.	TRBD1	TGTGCCAGCAGCCTAACAGGGGGCGCCTTAGGGACTGAAGCTTTCTTT	CASSLTGGALGTEAFF
TRBV6-6	TRBJ1-6	.	.	TGTGCCAGCAGTTACTCGTCCGGTACAAGTTCACCCCTCCACTTT	CASSYSSGTSSPLHF
TRBV7-2	TRBJ2-5	.	.	TGTGCCAGCAGCCCGCAAGAGACCCAGTACTTC	CASSPQETQYF
TRBV10-3	TRBJ1-1	.	.	TGTGCCATCAGTAGACAGCCTAACACTGAAGCTTTCTTT	CAISRQPNTEAFF
TRBV24-1	TRBJ1-1	once	TRBD1	TGTGCCACCAGTGAACCGGGACAGATCCTTTGCACTGAAGCTTTCTTT	CATSEPGQILCTEAFF
TRBV6-1	TRBJ2-5	.	TRBD1	TGTGCCAGCAGTGAAGCGGCTGGGACAGGGAGGGAGACCCAGTACTTC	CASSEAAGTGRETQYF
TRBV6-2/TRBV6-3	TRBJ2-7	.	.	TGTGCCAGCAGTTACTCCCGGACAAGGGATTCCTACGAGCAGTACTTC	CASSYSRTRDSYEQYF